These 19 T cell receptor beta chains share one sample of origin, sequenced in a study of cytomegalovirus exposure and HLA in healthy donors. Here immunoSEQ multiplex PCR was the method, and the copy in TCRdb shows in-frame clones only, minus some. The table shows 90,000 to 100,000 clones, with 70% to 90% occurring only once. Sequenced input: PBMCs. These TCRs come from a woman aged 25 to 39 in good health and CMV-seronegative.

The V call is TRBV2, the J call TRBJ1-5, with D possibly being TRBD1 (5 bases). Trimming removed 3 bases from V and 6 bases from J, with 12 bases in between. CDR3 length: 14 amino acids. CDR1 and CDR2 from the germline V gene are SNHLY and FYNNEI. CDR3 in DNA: TGTGCCAGCAGTGACAGGGCGGGAGGTCAGCCCCAGCATTTT. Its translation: CASSDRAGGQPQHF. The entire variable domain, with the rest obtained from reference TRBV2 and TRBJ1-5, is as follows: EPEVTQTPSHQVTQMGQEVILRCVPISNHLYFYWYRQILGQKVEFLVSFYNNEISEKSEIFDDQFSVERPDGSNFTLKIRSTKLEDSAMYFCASSDRAGGQPQHFGDGTRLSIL.

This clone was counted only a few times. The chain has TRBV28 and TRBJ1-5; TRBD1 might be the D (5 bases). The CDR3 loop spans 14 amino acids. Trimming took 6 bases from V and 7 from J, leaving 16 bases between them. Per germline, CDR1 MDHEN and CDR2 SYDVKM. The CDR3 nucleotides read TGTGCCAGCAGCTTCCCGGGGGGTAGACAGCCCCAGCATTTT. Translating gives CASSFPGGRQPQHF.

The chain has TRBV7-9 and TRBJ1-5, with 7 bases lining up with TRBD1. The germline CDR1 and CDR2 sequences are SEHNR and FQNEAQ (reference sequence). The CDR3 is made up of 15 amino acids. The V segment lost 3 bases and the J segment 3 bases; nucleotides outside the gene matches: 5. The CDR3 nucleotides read TGTGCCAGCAGCTTGGCGGGACAGCCCAATCAGCCCCAGCATTTT. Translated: CASSLAGQPNQPQHF. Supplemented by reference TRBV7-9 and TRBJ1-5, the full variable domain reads DTGVSQNPRHKITKRGQNVTFRCDPISEHNRLYWYRQTLGQGPEFLTYFQNEAQLEKSRLLSDRFSAERPKGSFSTLEIQRTEQGDSAMYLCASSLAGQPNQPQHFGDGTRLSIL.

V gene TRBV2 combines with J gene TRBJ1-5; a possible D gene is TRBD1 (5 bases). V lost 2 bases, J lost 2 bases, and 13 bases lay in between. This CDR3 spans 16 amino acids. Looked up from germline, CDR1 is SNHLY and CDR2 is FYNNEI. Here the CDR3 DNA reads TGTGCCAGCAGTGAACCCGGGGGGAGTGGCAATCAGCCCCAGCATTTT. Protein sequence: CASSEPGGSGNQPQHF.

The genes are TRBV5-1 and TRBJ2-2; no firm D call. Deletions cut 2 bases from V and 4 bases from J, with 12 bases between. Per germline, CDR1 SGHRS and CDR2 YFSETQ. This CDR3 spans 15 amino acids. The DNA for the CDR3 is TGCGCCAGCAGCTTAAACCGGGTCGGCACCGGGGAGCTGTTTTTT. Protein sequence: CASSLNRVGTGELFF.

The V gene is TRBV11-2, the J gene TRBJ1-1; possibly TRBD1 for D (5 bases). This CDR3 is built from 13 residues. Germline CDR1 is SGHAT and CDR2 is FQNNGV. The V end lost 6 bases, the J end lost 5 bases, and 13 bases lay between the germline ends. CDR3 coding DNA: TGTGCCAGCAGTAAGGGGCTTAGGACTGAAGCTTTCTTT. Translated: CASSKGLRTEAFF.

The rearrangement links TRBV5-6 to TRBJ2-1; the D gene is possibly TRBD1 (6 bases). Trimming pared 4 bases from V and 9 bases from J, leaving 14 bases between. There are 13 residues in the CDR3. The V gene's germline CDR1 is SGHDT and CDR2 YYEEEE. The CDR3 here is CASSPRDNGEQFF. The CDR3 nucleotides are TGTGCCAGCAGCCCCCGGGACAATGGTGAGCAGTTCTTC.

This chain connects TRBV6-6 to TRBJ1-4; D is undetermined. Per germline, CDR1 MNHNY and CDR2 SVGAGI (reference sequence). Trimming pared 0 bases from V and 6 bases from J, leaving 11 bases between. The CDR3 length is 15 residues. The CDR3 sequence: CASSYSGVIYEKLFF. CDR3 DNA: TGTGCCAGCAGTTACTCCGGGGTGATTTATGAAAAACTGTTTTTT.

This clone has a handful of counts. The CDR3: CASSYYSGKETQYF. As DNA, the CDR3 is TGCGCCAGCAGCTACTATAGCGGGAAAGAGACCCAGTACTTC. The chain has TRBV5-1 and TRBJ2-5; 8 positions match TRBD2. The V gene end was trimmed by 3 bases and the J gene end by 3 bases; junction bases not matched to a gene: 4. The V gene's germline CDR1 is SGHRS and CDR2 YFSETQ. The CDR3 has 14 amino acids.

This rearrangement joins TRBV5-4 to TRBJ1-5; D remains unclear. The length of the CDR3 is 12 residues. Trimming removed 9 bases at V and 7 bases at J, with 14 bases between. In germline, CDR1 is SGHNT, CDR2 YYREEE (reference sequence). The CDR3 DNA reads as TGTGCCACCCACCGACCGGGGCAGCCCCAGCATTTT. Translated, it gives CATHRPGQPQHF.

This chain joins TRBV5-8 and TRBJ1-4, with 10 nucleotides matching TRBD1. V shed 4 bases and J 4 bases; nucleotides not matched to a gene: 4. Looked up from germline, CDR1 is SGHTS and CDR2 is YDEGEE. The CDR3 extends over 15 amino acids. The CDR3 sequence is CASSVGQGGNEKLFF. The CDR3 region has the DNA TGTGCCAGCAGCGTCGGACAGGGGGGTAATGAAAAACTGTTTTTT.

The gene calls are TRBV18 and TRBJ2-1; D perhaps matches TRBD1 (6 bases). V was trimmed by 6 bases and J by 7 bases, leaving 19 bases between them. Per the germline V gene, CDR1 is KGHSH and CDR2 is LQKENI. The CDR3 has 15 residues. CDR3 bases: TGTGCCAGCTCCCCCCACTCCGGGACAATGAATGAGCAGTTCTTC. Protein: CASSPHSGTMNEQFF. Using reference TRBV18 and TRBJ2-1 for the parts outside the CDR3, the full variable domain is NAGVMQNPRHLVRRRGQEARLRCSPMKGHSHVYWYRQLPEEGLKFMVYLQKENIIDESGMPKERFSAEFPKEGPSILRIQQVVRGDSAAYFCASSPHSGTMNEQFFGPGTRLTVL.

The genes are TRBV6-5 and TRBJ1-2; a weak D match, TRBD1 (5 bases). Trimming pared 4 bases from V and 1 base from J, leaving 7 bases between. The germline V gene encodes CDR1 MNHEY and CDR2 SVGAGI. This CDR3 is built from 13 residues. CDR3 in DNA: TGTGCCAGCAGTTCGACAGTTAACTATGGCTACACCTTC. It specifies CASSSTVNYGYTF.

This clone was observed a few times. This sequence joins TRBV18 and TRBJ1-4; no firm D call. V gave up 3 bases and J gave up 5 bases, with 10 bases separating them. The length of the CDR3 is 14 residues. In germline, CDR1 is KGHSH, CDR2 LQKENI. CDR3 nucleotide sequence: TGTGCCAGCTCACCCCTTCCTTCCAATGAAAAACTGTTTTTT. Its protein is CASSPLPSNEKLFF. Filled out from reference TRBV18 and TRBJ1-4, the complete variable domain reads NAGVMQNPRHLVRRRGQEARLRCSPMKGHSHVYWYRQLPEEGLKFMVYLQKENIIDESGMPKERFSAEFPKEGPSILRIQQVVRGDSAAYFCASSPLPSNEKLFFGSGTQLSVL.

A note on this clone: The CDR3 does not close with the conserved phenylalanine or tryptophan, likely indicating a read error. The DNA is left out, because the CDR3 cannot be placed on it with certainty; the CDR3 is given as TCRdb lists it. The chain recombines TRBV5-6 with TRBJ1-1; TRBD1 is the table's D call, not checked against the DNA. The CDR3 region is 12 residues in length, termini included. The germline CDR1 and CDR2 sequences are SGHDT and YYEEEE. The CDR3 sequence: CASSLKGWAGFI.

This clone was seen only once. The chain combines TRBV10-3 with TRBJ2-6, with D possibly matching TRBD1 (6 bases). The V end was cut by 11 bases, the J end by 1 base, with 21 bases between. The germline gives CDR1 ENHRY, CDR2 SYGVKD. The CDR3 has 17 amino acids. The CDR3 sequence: CAAETGTEGSGANVLTF. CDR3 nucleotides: TGTGCCGCGGAAACAGGGACCGAGGGTTCTGGGGCCAACGTCCTGACTTTC.

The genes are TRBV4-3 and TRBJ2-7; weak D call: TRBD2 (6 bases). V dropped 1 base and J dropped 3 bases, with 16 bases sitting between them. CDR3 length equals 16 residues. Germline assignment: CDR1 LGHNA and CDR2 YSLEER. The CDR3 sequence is CASSQGKGSGGYEQYF. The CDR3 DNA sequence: TGCGCCAGCAGCCAAGGGAAGGGTAGCGGAGGCTACGAGCAGTACTTC.

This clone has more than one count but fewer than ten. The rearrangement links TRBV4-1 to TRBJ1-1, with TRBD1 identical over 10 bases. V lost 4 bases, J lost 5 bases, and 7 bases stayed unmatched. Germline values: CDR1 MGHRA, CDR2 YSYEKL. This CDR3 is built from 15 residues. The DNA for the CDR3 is TGCGCCAGCAGCCTCCGGGACAGGGGTGGGACTGAAGCTTTCTTT. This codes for CASSLRDRGGTEAFF.

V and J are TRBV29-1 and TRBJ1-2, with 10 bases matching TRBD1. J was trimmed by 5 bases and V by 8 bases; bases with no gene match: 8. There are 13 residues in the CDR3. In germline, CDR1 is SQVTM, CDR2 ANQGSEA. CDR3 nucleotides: TGCAGCTCATGGGACAGGGGTATATATGGCTACACCTTC. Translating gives CSSWDRGIYGYTF. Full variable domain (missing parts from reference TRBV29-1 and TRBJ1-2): SAVISQKPSRDICQRGTSLTIQCQVDSQVTMMFWYRQQPGQSLTLIATANQGSEATYESGFVIDKFPISRPNLTFSTLTVSNMSPEDSSIYLCSSWDRGIYGYTFGSGTRLTVV.